These T cell receptor beta chains were read from a single sample in a study of cytomegalovirus exposure and HLA in healthy donors. Profiling relied on immunoSEQ multiplex PCR, and the TCRdb table lists in-frame clones only, not all of them. This sample's table has roughly 200,000 clones. The sample taken for sequencing was PBMCs. These receptors came from a man between 25 and 39 years old in good health and CMV-seronegative. Both conserved end residues are part of each CDR3. The D gene is left open where the match is weak.

j_gene,v_gene,len,d_gene,CDR3nt,CDR3aa
TRBJ1-2,TRBV18,14,-,TGTGCCAGCTCACCGCAGGAAAATAACTATGGCTACACCTTC,CASSPQENNYGYTF
TRBJ2-7,TRBV19,17,TRBD2,TGTGCCAGTAGTATACTACTAGCGGGCGAAAGCTCCTACGAGCAGTACTTC,CASSILLAGESSYEQYF
TRBJ2-7,TRBV18,14,TRBD1,TGTGCCAGCTCATCGGGACAGGGCGAAAGCGAGCAGTACTTC,CASSSGQGESEQYF
TRBJ2-7,TRBV5-4,15,-,TGTGCCAGCAGCTCACCGGGACAAGTCTACTACGAGCAGTACTTC,CASSSPGQVYYEQYF
TRBJ2-5,TRBV5-8,15,TRBD1,TGTGCCAGCAGCACCGCAGGGACAGGGCGGGAGACCCAGTACTTC,CASSTAGTGRETQYF
TRBJ2-5,TRBV6-1,13,TRBD1,TGTGCCAGCAGGAGGGGGCCCCAAGAGACCCAGTACTTC,CASRRGPQETQYF
TRBJ2-5,TRBV4-3,16,-,TGCGCCAGCAGCCCAGGAGGGGCACCCGCTGGGGAGACCCAGTACTTC,CASSPGGAPAGETQYF
TRBJ1-1,TRBV6-5,11,-,TGTGCCAGCAGTTCCACCGGACACGCTTTCTTT,CASSSTGHAFF
TRBJ2-7,TRBV4-1,16,TRBD2,TGCGCCAGCAGCTCACTAGCGGGGGGACCCCTCTACGAGCAGTACTTC,CASSSLAGGPLYEQYF
TRBJ2-3,TRBV19,16,TRBD2,TGTGCCAGTAGTCCACTAGGACTAGCGGGAAAAGATACGCAGTATTTT,CASSPLGLAGKDTQYF
TRBJ1-2,TRBV11-1,13,TRBD1,TGTGCCAGCAGCTTCCGGGACAGGGGCGTCCACACCTTC,CASSFRDRGVHTF
TRBJ2-1,TRBV7-3,15,TRBD1,TGTGCCAGCAGCCCACAGGGGGCGACTTTCAATGAGCAGTTCTTC,CASSPQGATFNEQFF
TRBJ2-3,TRBV5-4,17,TRBD2,TGTGCCAGCAGCTTTCTAGCGGGGGGGTGGAGCACAGATACGCAGTATTTT,CASSFLAGGWSTDTQYF
TRBJ2-3,TRBV9,13,-,TGTGCCAGCAGCGAACCGGGGGCAGATACGCAGTATTTT,CASSEPGADTQYF
TRBJ2-1,TRBV7-2,15,TRBD2,TGTGCCAGCAGCTTAGCTAGCGGGGGGTACAATGAGCAGTTCTTC,CASSLASGGYNEQFF
TRBJ2-7,TRBV11-2,14,-,TGTGCCAGCAGCCGTAATGGGCAGACCTACGAGCAGTACTTC,CASSRNGQTYEQYF
TRBJ2-1,TRBV5-1,17,TRBD2,TGCGCCAGCAGCCCCGGGCTAGCGGGAATCACCTACAATGAGCAGTTCTTC,CASSPGLAGITYNEQFF
TRBJ1-2,TRBV5-6,15,-,TGTGCCAGCAGCTTGGTTAGCAGCTACTTTATTGGCTACACCTTC,CASSLVSSYFIGYTF
TRBJ2-7,TRBV5-1,15,-,TGCGCCAGCAGCCCGAATTACGGGGTCTCCTACGAGCAGTACTTC,CASSPNYGVSYEQYF
TRBJ1-2,TRBV25-1,16,TRBD1,TGTGCCAGCAGTGCGGCCGGGACAGGGGGGACTATGGGCTACACCTTC,CASSAAGTGGTMGYTF
TRBJ1-1,TRBV5-1,15,-,TGCGCCAGCAGACCTCGGGGGGACGCGAACACTGAAGCTTTCTTT,CASRPRGDANTEAFF
TRBJ2-4,TRBV30,13,-,TGCGCCTGGAGTGTACTGTTTTCCGCTGAACGATACTTC,CAWSVLFSAERYF
TRBJ2-1,TRBV19,15,-,TGTGCCAGTAGTATCTCGAGGGCTTCTTACAATGAGCAGTTCTTC,CASSISRASYNEQFF
TRBJ1-1,TRBV7-2,12,-,TGTGCCAGCAGCTTTATGAGCAGGGAAGCTTTCTTT,CASSFMSREAFF
TRBJ2-2,TRBV19,15,-,TGTGCCAGTAGTCCCATAGCGGCGAACACCGGGGAGCTGTTTTTT,CASSPIAANTGELFF
TRBJ2-7,TRBV2,13,-,TGTGCCAGCAGTGGAACAACGTGGTACGAGCAGTACTTC,CASSGTTWYEQYF
TRBJ1-3,TRBV28,16,-,TGTGCCAGCAGGCCCGGCGGCGACCACTCTGGAAACACCATATATTTT,CASRPGGDHSGNTIYF
TRBJ1-2,TRBV10-3,13,-,TGTGCCATCAGTGAGAATCAGCGGAGAGGCTACACCTTC,CAISENQRRGYTF
TRBJ2-7,TRBV27,14,TRBD2,TGTGCCAGCAGTAGAGCGGGAGGGCATCGAGAGCAGTACTTC,CASSRAGGHREQYF
TRBJ2-5,TRBV30,16,TRBD1,TGTGCCTGGAGTGTACTAGGCAGGGGGTACACAGAGACCCAGTACTTC,CAWSVLGRGYTETQYF
TRBJ2-1,TRBV5-1,15,TRBD1,TGCGCCAGCAGCTTGCCGGGACAGCTATACAATGAGCAGTTCTTC,CASSLPGQLYNEQFF
TRBJ2-3,TRBV7-2,16,TRBD2,TGTGCCAGCAGCCCGATGGGAGGGAGGGCCGGGAATACGCAGTATTTT,CASSPMGGRAGNTQYF
TRBJ2-2,TRBV29-1,12,-,TGCAGCGTTTCAACGAACACCGGGGAGCTGTTTTTT,CSVSTNTGELFF
TRBJ1-6,TRBV19,17,-,TGTGCCAGTAGTATAGCCCCGCTAGGGAGGGAGAATTCACCCCTCCACTTT,CASSIAPLGRENSPLHF
TRBJ2-5,TRBV9,16,TRBD1,TGTGCCAGCAGCTTCGCCGGACAGGGGACTCAAGAGACCCAGTACTTC,CASSFAGQGTQETQYF
TRBJ2-5,TRBV19,15,TRBD2,TGTGCCAGTATTCGAGCGGGGACCTTCCAAGAGACCCAGTACTTC,CASIRAGTFQETQYF
TRBJ1-2,TRBV11-2,16,TRBD1,TGTGCCAGCAGCTTGTCCGGGACAGGTGCTTTTGGTGGCTACACCTTC,CASSLSGTGAFGGYTF
TRBJ2-3,TRBV4-2,15,TRBD2,TGTGCCAGCAGCCACCTAGGACTAGACGCAGATACGCAGTATTTT,CASSHLGLDADTQYF
TRBJ2-5,TRBV11-2,16,-,TGTGCCAGCAGCTTAGGGGGGGGCCACGAAGGAGAGACCCAGTACTTC,CASSLGGGHEGETQYF
TRBJ1-2,TRBV19,17,-,TGTGCCAGTAGTACTACCTACGAGGGACTGAATCTCTATGGCTACACCTTC,CASSTTYEGLNLYGYTF
TRBJ2-3,TRBV27,16,TRBD1,TGTGCCAGCAGCCCCACTTCAGGGGGAAACACAGATACGCAGTATTTT,CASSPTSGGNTDTQYF
TRBJ1-2,TRBV10-3,14,TRBD1,TGTGCCATCAGGGGACAGGAAATCAACTATGGCTACACCTTC,CAIRGQEINYGYTF
TRBJ2-3,TRBV4-1,14,TRBD2,TGCGCCAGCACCAAGCGGGAGTCTGCAGATACGCAGTATTTT,CASTKRESADTQYF
TRBJ1-1,TRBV19,13,-,TGTGCCAGTAGTATTAACAGGAACACTGAAGCTTTCTTT,CASSINRNTEAFF
TRBJ1-5,TRBV7-9,15,TRBD1,TGTGCCAGCAGCTTAGGGGACAGCGACCACCAGCCCCAGCATTTT,CASSLGDSDHQPQHF